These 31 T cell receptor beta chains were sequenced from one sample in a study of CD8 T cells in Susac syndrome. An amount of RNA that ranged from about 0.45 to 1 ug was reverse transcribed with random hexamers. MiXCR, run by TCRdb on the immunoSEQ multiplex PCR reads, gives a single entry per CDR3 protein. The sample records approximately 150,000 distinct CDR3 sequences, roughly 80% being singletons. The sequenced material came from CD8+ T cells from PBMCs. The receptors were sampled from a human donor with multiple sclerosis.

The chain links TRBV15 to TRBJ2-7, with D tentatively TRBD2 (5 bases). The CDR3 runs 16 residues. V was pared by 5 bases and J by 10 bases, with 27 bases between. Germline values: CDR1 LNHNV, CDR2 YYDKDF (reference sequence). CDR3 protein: CATSLGPFGGPTGQYF. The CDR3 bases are TGTGCCACCAGCTTAGGTCCCTTTGGCGGGCCTACGGGCCAGTACTTC.

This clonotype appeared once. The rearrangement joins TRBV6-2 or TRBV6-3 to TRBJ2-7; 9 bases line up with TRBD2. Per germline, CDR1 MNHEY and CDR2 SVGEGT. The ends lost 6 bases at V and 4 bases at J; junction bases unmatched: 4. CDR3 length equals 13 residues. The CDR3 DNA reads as TGTGCCAGCAGCTGGACTAGCGAGTACGAGCAGTACGTC. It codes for CASSWTSEYEQYV.

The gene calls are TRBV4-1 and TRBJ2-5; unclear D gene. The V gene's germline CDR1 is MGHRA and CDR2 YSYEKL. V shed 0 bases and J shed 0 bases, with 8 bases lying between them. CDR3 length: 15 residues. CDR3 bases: TGCGCCAGCAGCCAAGACGGCCTGTACCAAGAGACCCAGTACTTC. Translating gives CASSQDGLYQETQYF.

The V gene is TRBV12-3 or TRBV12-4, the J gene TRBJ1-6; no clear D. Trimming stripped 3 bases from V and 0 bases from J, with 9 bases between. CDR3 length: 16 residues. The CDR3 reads CASSFAPSSYNSPLHF. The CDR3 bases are TGTGCCAGCAGTTTCGCTCCGAGCTCCTATAATTCACCCCTCCACTTT.

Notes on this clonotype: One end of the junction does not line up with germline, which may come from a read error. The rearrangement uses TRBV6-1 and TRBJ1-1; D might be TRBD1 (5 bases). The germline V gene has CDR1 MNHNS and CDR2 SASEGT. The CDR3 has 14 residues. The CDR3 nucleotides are TGTGCCAGCAGAGAAGGGGTTGAGAACACTGAAGCTTTCTTT. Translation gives CASREGVENTEAFF.

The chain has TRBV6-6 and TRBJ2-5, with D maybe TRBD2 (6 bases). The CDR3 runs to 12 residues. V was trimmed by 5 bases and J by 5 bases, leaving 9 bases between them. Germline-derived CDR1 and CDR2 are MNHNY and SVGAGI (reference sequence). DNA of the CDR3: TGTGCCAGCAGTCCCGGGACTGAGACCCAGTACTTC. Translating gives CASSPGTETQYF.

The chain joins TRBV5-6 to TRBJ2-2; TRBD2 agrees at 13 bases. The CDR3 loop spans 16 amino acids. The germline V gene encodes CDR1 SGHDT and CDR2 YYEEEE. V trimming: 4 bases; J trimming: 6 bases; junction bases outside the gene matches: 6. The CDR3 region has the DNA TGTGCCAGCAGCGCGGGACTAGCGGGAATCCCCGGGGAGCTGTTTTTT. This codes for CASSAGLAGIPGELFF.

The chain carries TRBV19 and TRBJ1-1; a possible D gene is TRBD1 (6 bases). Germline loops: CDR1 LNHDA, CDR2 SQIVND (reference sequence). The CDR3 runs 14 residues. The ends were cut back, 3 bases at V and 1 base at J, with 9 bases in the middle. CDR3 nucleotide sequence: TGTGCCAGTAGTATGCAGGGGAGGAACACTGAAGCTTTCTTT. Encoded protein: CASSMQGRNTEAFF. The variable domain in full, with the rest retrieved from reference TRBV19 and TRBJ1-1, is DGGITQSPKYLFRKEGQNVTLSCEQNLNHDAMYWYRQDPGQGLRLIYYSQIVNDFQKGDIAEGYSVSREKKESFPLTVTSAQKNPTAFYLCASSMQGRNTEAFFGQGTRLTVV.

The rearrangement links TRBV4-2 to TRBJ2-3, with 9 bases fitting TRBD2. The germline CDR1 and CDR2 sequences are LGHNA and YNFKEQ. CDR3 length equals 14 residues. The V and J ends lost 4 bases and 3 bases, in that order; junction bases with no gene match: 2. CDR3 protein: CASSLGLATDTQYF. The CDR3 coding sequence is TGTGCCAGCAGCCTAGGACTAGCGACAGATACGCAGTATTTT.

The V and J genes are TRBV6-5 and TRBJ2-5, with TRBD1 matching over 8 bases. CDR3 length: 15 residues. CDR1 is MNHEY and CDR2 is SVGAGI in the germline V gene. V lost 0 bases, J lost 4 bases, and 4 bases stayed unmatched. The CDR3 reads CASSYSLGQGETQYF. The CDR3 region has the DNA TGTGCCAGCAGTTACTCCCTAGGACAGGGAGAGACCCAGTACTTC.

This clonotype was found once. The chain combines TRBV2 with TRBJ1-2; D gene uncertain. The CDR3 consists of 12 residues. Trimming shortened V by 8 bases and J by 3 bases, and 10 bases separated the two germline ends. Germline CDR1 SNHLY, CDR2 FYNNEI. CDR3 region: CASEAGHYGYTF. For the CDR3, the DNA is TGTGCCAGCGAAGCAGGTCACTATGGCTACACCTTC.

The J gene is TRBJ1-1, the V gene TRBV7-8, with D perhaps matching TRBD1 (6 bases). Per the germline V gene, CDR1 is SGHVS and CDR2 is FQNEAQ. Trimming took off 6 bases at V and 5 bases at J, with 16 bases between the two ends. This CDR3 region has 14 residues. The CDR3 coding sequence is TGTGCCAGCAGTTTCTACAGGGAAGAGACTGAAGCTTTCTTT. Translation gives CASSFYREETEAFF.

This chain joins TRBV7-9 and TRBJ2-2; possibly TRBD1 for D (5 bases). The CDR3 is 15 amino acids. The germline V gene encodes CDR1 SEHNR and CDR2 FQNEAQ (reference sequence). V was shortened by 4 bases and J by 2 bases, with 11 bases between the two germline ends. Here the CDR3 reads CASSSLDRNTGELFF. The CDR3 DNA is TGTGCCAGCAGCTCGCTCGACAGAAACACCGGGGAGCTGTTTTTT. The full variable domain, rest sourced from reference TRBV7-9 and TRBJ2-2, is DTGVSQNPRHKITKRGQNVTFRCDPISEHNRLYWYRQTLGQGPEFLTYFQNEAQLEKSRLLSDRFSAERPKGSFSTLEIQRTEQGDSAMYLCASSSLDRNTGELFFGEGSRLTVL.

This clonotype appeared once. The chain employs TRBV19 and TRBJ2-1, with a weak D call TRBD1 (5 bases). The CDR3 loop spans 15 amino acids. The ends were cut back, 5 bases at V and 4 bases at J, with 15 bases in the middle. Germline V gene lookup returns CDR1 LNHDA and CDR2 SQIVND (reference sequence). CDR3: CASSPPRVEYNEQFF. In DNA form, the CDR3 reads TGTGCCAGTAGTCCCCCCAGGGTAGAATACAATGAGCAGTTCTTC.

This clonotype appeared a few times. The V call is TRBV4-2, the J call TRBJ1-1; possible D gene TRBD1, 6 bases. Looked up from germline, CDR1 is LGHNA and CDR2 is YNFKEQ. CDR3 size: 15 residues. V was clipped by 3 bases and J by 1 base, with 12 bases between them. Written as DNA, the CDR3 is TGTGCCAGCAGCCATCAAACAGGGACGAACACTGAAGCTTTCTTT. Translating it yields CASSHQTGTNTEAFF.

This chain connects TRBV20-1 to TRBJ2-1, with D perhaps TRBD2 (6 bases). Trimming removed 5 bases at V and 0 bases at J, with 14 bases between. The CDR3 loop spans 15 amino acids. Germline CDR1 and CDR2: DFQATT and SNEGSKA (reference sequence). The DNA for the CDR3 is TGCAGTGCTCGATCCCGGGGGAGCTCCTACAATGAGCAGTTCTTC. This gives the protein CSARSRGSSYNEQFF.

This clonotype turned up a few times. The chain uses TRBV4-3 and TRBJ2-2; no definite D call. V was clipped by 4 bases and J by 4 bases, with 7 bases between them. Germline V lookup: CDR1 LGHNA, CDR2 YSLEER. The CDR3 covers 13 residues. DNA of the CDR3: TGCGCCAGCAGCCCCCATAGCACCGGGGAGCTGTTTTTT. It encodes CASSPHSTGELFF.

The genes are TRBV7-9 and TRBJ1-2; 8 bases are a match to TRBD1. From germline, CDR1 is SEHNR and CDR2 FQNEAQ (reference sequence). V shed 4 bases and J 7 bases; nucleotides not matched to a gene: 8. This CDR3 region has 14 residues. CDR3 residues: CASSWGQATFGYTF. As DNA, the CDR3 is TGTGCCAGCAGCTGGGGACAGGCAACCTTTGGCTACACCTTC.

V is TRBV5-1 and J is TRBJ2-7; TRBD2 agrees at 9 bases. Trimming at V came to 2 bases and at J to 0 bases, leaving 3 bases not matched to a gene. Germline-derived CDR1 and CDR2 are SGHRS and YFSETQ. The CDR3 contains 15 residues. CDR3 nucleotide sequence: TGCGCCAGCAGCTTAAGCGGGGGGCTCTCCTACGAGCAGTACTTC. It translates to CASSLSGGLSYEQYF.

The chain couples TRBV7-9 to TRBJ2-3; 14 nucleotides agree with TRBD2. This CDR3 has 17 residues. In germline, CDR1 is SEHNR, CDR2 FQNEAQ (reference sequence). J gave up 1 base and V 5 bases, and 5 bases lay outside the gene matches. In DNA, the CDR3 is TGTGCCAGCAGCCCCCGACTAGCGGGAGGGCGCACAGATACGCAGTATTTT. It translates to CASSPRLAGGRTDTQYF.

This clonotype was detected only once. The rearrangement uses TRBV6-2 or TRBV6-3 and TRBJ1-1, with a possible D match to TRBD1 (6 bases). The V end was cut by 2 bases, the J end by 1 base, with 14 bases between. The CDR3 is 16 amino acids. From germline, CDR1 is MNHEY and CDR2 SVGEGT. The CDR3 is CASSYVKGVGNTEAFF. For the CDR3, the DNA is TGTGCCAGCAGTTACGTCAAGGGGGTTGGGAACACTGAAGCTTTCTTT.

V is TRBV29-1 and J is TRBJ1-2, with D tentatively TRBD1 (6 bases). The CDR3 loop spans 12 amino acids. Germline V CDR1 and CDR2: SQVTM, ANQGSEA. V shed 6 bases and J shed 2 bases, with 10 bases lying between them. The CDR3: CSVMDRNYGYTF. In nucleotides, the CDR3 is TGCAGCGTCATGGACAGAAACTATGGCTACACCTTC.

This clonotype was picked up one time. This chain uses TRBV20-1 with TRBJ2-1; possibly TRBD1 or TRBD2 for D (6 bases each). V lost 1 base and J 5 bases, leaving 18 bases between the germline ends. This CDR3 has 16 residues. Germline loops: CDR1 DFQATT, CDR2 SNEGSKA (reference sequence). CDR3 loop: CSARGASGGLNNEQFF. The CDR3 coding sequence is TGCAGTGCTAGAGGGGCAAGTGGGGGGCTTAACAATGAGCAGTTCTTC.

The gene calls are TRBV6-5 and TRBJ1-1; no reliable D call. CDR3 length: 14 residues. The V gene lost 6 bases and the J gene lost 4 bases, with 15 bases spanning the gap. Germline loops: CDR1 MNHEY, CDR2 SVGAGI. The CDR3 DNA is TGTGCCAGCAGCACCTCCTCTAGACTCACTGAAGCTTTCTTT. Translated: CASSTSSRLTEAFF.

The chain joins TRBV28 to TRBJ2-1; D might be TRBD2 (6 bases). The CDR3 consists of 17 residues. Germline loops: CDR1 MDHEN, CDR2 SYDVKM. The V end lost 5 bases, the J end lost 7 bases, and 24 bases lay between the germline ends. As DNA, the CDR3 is TGTGCCAGCAGTGTAACCCCTAGCGCGACAACTCGGAATGAGCAGTTCTTC. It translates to CASSVTPSATTRNEQFF.

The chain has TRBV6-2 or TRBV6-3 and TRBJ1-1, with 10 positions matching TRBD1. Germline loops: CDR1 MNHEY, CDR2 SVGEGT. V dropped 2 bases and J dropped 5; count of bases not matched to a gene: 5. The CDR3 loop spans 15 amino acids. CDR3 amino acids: CASSYGQGGGTEAFF. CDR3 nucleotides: TGTGCCAGCAGTTACGGACAGGGGGGAGGAACTGAAGCTTTCTTT.

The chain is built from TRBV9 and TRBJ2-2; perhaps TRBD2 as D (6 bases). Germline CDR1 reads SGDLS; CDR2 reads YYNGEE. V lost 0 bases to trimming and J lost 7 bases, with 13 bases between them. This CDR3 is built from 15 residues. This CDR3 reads CASSVALGSNGELFF. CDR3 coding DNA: TGTGCCAGCAGCGTAGCTCTCGGGAGTAACGGGGAGCTGTTTTTT.

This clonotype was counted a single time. The DNA for the CDR3 is TGTGCCACCAGCCACCAAATGTTGGAGTACGAGCAGTACTTC. Translated, it gives CATSHQMLEYEQYF. This rearrangement joins TRBV15 to TRBJ2-7; no definite D call. This CDR3 region has 14 residues. Germline V gene sequence: CDR1 LNHNV, CDR2 YYDKDF (reference sequence). V lost 5 bases and J 4 bases, leaving 15 bases between the germline ends.

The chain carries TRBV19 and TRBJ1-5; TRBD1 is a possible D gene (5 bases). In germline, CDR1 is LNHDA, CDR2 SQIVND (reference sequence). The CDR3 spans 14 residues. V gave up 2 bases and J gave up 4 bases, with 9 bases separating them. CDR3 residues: CASSIQGWNQPQHF. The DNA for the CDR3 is TGTGCCAGTAGTATACAGGGCTGGAATCAGCCCCAGCATTTT. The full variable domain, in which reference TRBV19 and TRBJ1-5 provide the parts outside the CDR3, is DGGITQSPKYLFRKEGQNVTLSCEQNLNHDAMYWYRQDPGQGLRLIYYSQIVNDFQKGDIAEGYSVSREKKESFPLTVTSAQKNPTAFYLCASSIQGWNQPQHFGDGTRLSIL.

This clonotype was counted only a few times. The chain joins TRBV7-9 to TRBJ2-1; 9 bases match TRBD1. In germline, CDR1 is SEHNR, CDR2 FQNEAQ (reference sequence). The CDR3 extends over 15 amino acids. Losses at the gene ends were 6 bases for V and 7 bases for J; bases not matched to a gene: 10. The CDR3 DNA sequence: TGTGCCAGCAGTTTTAACAGGGGGCTAGCGAATGAGCAGTTCTTC. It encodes CASSFNRGLANEQFF. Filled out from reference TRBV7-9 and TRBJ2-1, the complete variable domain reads DTGVSQNPRHKITKRGQNVTFRCDPISEHNRLYWYRQTLGQGPEFLTYFQNEAQLEKSRLLSDRFSAERPKGSFSTLEIQRTEQGDSAMYLCASSFNRGLANEQFFGPGTRLTVL.

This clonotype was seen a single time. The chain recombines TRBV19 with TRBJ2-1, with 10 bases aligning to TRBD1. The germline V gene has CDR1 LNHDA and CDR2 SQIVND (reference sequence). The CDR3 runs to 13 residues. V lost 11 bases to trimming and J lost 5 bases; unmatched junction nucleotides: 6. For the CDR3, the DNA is TGTGCCTCCGGGGACAGGGGACACAATGAGCAGTTCTTC. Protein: CASGDRGHNEQFF.